This TCR beta chain was identified in a study of blood T cell repertoires in COVID-19. Study details: PBMCs, B-cell-depleted T cells, or T cells provided the cDNA or gDNA that made up the material.

Here immunoSEQ multiplex PCR was the method, and the copy in TCRdb shows in-frame clones only, minus some. The sample lists around 270,000 clones; 75% to 90% were seen once. Trimming took off 10 bases at V and 3 bases at J, with 11 bases between the two ends. From germline, CDR1 is LGHDT and CDR2 YNNKEL (reference sequence). The CDR3 runs to 12 residues. This TCR came from a man aged 30 to 39 with acute or convalescent COVID-19. Sample: peripheral blood. The rearrangement links TRBV3-1 (or the pseudogene TRBV3-2) to TRBJ2-3; D is possibly TRBD2 (5 bases). CDR3 sequence reads: CATAGRTDTQYF. CDR3 coding DNA: TGTGCCACGGCGGGTAGAACAGATACGCAGTATTTT.